A selection of T cell receptor beta chains follows, all from one sample in a study of cytomegalovirus exposure and HLA in healthy donors. The table came from immunoSEQ multiplex PCR; TCRdb's copy has only in-frame clones and leaves some out. This table holds around 210,000 clones, 80% to 90% found once. Material for sequencing was PBMCs. These receptors were obtained from a girl aged 2 to 10 in good health and CMV-seronegative. Both conserved end residues are trimmed from each CDR3. The size of a clone is reported for some rows only, either as once, few or many, or as a class for expanded clones.

size	V	CDR3
-	TRBV9	ASSGGQGNYEQY
once	TRBV7-9	ASSLKRGLAGLGDTQY
-	TRBV7-6	ASSSRANSNTGELF
-	TRBV5-1	ASSLLTGLETQY
-	TRBV6-6	ASSYSTGTVPYEQY
-	TRBV2	ASSRQGVGTEAF
-	TRBV7-2	ASRLRGTSWNEQF
-	TRBV14	ASSQERGTDTQY
-	TRBV25-1	ASSVTGGDTEAF
-	TRBV5-1	ASSQTAGGRNTIY
few	TRBV27	ASSLQGNQPQH
few	TRBV27	ASSRPGWSTEAF
once	TRBV9	ASSGYLTSGGQETQY
-	TRBV27	ASSSVKRLNTEAF
-	TRBV19	ASNDWNTGELF
once	TRBV7-2	ASSLGFGSSPIGEQY
-	TRBV2	ASRDTSGTKNIQY
-	TRBV4-1	ASSEDRAYSNQPQH
-	TRBV19	ASSIGGNYEQY
-	TRBV5-1	ASSPREADRTDTQY
-	TRBV11-2	ASSPRGNTEAF
-	TRBV4-2	ASTGTSGVTDTQY
-	TRBV6-1	ASSEVLAGYNEQF
-	TRBV4-2	ASSQDWTLSGANVLT
-	TRBV10-3	AISAGGWSNQPQH
-	TRBV5-1	ASSLIPLSGANEQF
-	TRBV7-9	ASSLARGRNEQF
-	TRBV5-4	ASSFPSGGARLNTDTQY
-	TRBV29-1	SVRTGGSYAYT
-	TRBV5-4	ASSYGQGTTEAF
-	TRBV2	ASTRERTEKDTQY
-	TRBV29-1	SVRTGKNEKLF
-	TRBV11-2	ASSLWGGRNEKLF
-	TRBV11-2	ASSLGGRSEDEQF
-	TRBV6-5	ASRYQGQETQY
-	TRBV4-2	ASSATGGEYGYT
-	TRBV19	AVQGPGLAGDGELF
-	TRBV5-1	ASSLAGGLQRNTEAF
once	TRBV5-4	ASSLQDRGRNEQY
-	TRBV10-3	AISEGVAGGWETQY
-	TRBV13	ASSFQVYTEAF
few	TRBV6-1	ASSVRASYEQY
-	TRBV2	ASWGQINEQF
-	TRBV11-2	ASSLKGGNQPQH
once	TRBV5-1	ASSLGRFGQGARNTEAF
once	TRBV7-9	ASSFVGGQNYGYT
-	TRBV9	ASSVGAGGAYQPQH
-	TRBV7-9	ASSPRSGVSYEQY
-	TRBV27	ASRRGQGAYEQY